The 4 T cell receptor beta chains presented below share a single source sample, sequenced in a study of CD8 T cells in ankylosing spondylitis. Study outcomes and limitations: Apparently characteristic of ankylosing spondylitis blood was a TCR beta motif (eight highly homologous variants).

No cognate antigen is known for these TCRs. TCRdb reprocessed the 5' RACE reads via MiXCR and lists one record per CDR3 protein. The sample includes some 240,000 distinct CDR3 sequences, about 7% of them seen just once. The sequenced material came from blood, either unsorted or a sorted T cell fraction (not recorded which). Receptor source: a male donor with ankylosing spondylitis.

This clonotype occurred many times. In nucleotides, the CDR3 is TGTGCCAGCAGCAGTAGCATCGGGCCCTCCTACGAGCAGTACTTC. Its protein is CASSSSIGPSYEQYF. The chain couples TRBV7-9 to TRBJ2-7; no reliable D call. Per the germline V gene, CDR1 is SEHNR and CDR2 is FQNEAQ (reference sequence). The CDR3 covers 15 residues. V was pared by 5 bases and J by 0 bases, with 14 bases between.

This clonotype has ten or more counts. The chain is built from TRBV28 and TRBJ2-7; 9 bases fit TRBD2. With 6 bases clipped from V and 0 bases from J, the junction kept 12 bases outside the gene matches. Germline V gives CDR1 MDHEN, CDR2 SYDVKM. The CDR3 runs 17 residues. CDR3 nucleotide sequence: TGTGCCAGCAGCAATCCGGGACTAGCTGTTAGCTCCTACGAGCAGTACTTC. This sequence encodes CASSNPGLAVSSYEQYF.

This clonotype was counted many times. The chain has TRBV20-1 and TRBJ2-1, with unresolved D. V was clipped by 4 bases and J by 12 bases, with 10 bases between them. The CDR3 has 10 residues. CDR1 DFQATT and CDR2 SNEGSKA come from the germline V gene (reference sequence). The DNA for the CDR3 is TGCAGTGCTACCCTCCCAGGGCAGTTCTTC. Amino acids: CSATLPGQFF.

This clonotype was seen more than once but under ten times. The J gene is TRBJ2-7, the V gene TRBV19; 9 bases map to TRBD1. Trimming cost V 5 bases and J 5 bases; bases outside gene matches: 13. The CDR3 length is 16 residues. The V gene's germline CDR1 is LNHDA and CDR2 SQIVND (reference sequence). CDR3 coding DNA: TGTGCCAGTAGTCCAGCTCCCGGGACAGGGATCCACGAGCAGTACTTC. It codes for CASSPAPGTGIHEQYF.